The clone carrying this T cell receptor beta chain was found a few times. Its antigen remains unknown. This sample was included in a study of beta chain features in type 1 diabetes. The investigators reverse transcribed all of the isolated RNA, so they sequenced expressed TCRB transcripts. Here immunoSEQ multiplex PCR was the method, and the copy in TCRdb shows in-frame clones only, minus some. The table records 500,000 to 650,000 clones, 9.5% to 15% of them present only once. Study-level points and caveats: People with Type 1 diabetes carried modestly yet significantly shorter TCRB CDR3s in all four CD4+ subsets. The study found fewer insertions and more deletions at VDJ junctions in type 1 diabetes patients.

Sequencing was done on a sample of naive CD4+ T cells from blood. This TCR was sampled from a man younger than 45 with type 1 diabetes.

DNA for the CDR3: TGTGCCAGCAGCCCCCGGGACAGGGGCTACGAGCAGTACTTC. Protein sequence: CASSPRDRGYEQYF. This rearrangement joins TRBV7-9 to TRBJ2-7; 10 bases match TRBD1. Germline values: CDR1 SEHNR, CDR2 FQNEAQ (reference sequence). The length of the CDR3 is 14 residues. The trim removed 5 bases at V and 3 bases at J, leaving 4 bases unmatched.